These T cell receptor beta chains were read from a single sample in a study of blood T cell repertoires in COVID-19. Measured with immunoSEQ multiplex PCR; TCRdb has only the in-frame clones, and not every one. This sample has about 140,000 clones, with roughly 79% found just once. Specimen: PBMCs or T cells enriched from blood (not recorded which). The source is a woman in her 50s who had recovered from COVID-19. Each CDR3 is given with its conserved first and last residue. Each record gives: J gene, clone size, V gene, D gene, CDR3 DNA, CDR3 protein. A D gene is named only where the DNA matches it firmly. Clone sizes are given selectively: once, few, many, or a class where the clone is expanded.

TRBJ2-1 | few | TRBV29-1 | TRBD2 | TGCAGCGCCGAGGGGCTAGCGGGGGCCTACTCCTACAATGAGCAGTTCTTC | CSAEGLAGAYSYNEQFF
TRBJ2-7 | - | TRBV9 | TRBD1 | TGTGCCAGCAGCGCCCCGGGACAGGGGGCCTACGAGCAGTACTTC | CASSAPGQGAYEQYF
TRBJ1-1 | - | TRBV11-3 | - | TGTGCCAGCAGCTTTTCCAGAACGAACACTGAAGCTTTCTTT | CASSFSRTNTEAFF
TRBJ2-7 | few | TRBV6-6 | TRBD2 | TGTGCCAGCAGCTCTAGCGGGTGGTACGAGCAGTACTTC | CASSSSGWYEQYF
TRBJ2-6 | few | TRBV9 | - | TGTGCCAGCAGCGTTTCTAGCCTAACCTCTGGGGCCAACGTCCTGACTTTC | CASSVSSLTSGANVLTF
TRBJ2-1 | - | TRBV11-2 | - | TGTGCCAGCAGAGCTAATCCAGGTATCATCTACAATGAGCAGTTCTTC | CASRANPGIIYNEQFF
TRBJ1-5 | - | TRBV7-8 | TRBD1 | TGTGCCAGCAGCCAGGGGACAGGGAGCAATCAGCCCCAGCATTTT | CASSQGTGSNQPQHF
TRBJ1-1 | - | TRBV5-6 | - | TGTGCCAGCAGCTTCGCGGTCAGGGGGAACACTGAAGCTTTCTTT | CASSFAVRGNTEAFF
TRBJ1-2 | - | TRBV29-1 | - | TGCAGCGTTGACACTCCGGGGCCTAAGGGGGACTATGGCTACACCTTC | CSVDTPGPKGDYGYTF
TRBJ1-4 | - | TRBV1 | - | TGCACCAGCAGCCGAAGAAAGACGGGAGTTAATGAAAAACTGTTTTTT | CTSSRRKTGVNEKLFF
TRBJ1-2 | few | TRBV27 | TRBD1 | TGTGCCAGCAGTCAGCCCCGACAGGGAAGCGGCTACACCTTC | CASSQPRQGSGYTF
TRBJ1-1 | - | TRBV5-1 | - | TGCGCCAGCAGCTTGGCACAAAACACTGAAGCTTTCTTT | CASSLAQNTEAFF